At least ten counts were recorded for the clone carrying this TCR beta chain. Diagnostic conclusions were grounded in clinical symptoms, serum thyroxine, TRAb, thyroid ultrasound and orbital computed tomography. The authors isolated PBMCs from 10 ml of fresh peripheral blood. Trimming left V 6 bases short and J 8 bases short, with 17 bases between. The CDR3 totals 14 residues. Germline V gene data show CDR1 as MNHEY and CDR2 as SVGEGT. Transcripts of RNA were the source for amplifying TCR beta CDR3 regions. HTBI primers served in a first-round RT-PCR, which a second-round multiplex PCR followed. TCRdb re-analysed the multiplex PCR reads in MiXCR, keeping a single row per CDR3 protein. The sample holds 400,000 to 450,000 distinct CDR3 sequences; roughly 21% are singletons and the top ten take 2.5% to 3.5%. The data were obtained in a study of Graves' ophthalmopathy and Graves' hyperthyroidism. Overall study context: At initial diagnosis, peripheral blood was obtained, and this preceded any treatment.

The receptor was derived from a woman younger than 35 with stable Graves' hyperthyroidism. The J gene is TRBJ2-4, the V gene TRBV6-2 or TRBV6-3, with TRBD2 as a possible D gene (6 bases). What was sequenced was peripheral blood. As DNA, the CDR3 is TGTGCCAGCAGCTACGGAGGGCCCCAGCACATTCAGTACTTC. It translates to CASSYGGPQHIQYF.